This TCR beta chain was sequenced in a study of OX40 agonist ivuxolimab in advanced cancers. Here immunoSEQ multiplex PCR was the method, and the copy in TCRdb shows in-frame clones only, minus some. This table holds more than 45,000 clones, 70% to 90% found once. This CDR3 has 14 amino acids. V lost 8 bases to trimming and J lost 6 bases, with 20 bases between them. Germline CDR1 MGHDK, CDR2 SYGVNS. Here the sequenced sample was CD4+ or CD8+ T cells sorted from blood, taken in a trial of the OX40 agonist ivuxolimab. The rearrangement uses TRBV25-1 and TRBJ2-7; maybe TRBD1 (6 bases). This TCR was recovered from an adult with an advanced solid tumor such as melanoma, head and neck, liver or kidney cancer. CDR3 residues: CASRAGTTLGEQYF. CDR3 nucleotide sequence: TGTGCCAGCCGTGCCGGGACAACCCTCGGCGAGCAGTACTTC.